The next 27 T cell receptor beta chains were all read from a single sample in a study of cytomegalovirus exposure and HLA in healthy donors. The PCR contained 60 Vbeta and 13 Jbeta primers. Sequencing used immunoSEQ multiplex PCR; TCRdb keeps in-frame clones, though not all of them. This table has roughly 180,000 clones, roughly 84% appearing once. Specimen: PBMCs. The receptor set was obtained from a girl aged 2 to 10 in good health and CMV-seropositive.

The chain couples TRBV27 to TRBJ2-1, with D tentatively TRBD2 (6 bases). CDR1 and CDR2 (germline): MNHEY, SMNVEV (reference sequence). The V and J ends lost 3 bases and 5 bases respectively, with 11 bases between them. The CDR3 runs to 14 residues. CDR3 sequence (DNA): TGTGCCAGCAGTTTCGGACTATTCGACAATGAGCAGTTCTTC. Protein: CASSFGLFDNEQFF.

This sequence joins TRBV4-1 and TRBJ1-2, with no clear D. Germline V gives CDR1 MGHRA, CDR2 YSYEKL. The germline V and J ends were trimmed by 4 bases and 3 bases, with 12 bases remaining between them. The CDR3 length is 14 residues. CDR3 loop: CASSPALTDYGYTF. CDR3 bases: TGCGCCAGCAGCCCTGCGTTAACAGACTATGGCTACACCTTC.

The CDR3 coding sequence is TGCAGCGTTGGGGACAGGGATAGCAATCAGCCCCAGCATTTT. The encoded protein is CSVGDRDSNQPQHF. V is TRBV29-1 and J is TRBJ1-5; 9 bases are shared with TRBD1. The CDR3 loop spans 14 amino acids. In germline, CDR1 is SQVTM, CDR2 ANQGSEA. V dropped 4 bases and J dropped 0; count of bases not matched to a gene: 1.

This sequence joins TRBV19 and TRBJ1-1, with TRBD1 as a possible D gene (5 bases). The CDR3 has 16 amino acids. The V end lost 1 base, the J end lost 6 bases, and 18 bases lay between the germline ends. CDR1 is LNHDA and CDR2 is SQIVND in the germline V gene (reference sequence). The CDR3 loop reads CASSIGLTRGDPEAFF. For the CDR3, the DNA is TGTGCCAGTAGTATAGGCCTCACTCGGGGGGATCCTGAAGCTTTCTTT.

This clone has a single count. One end of the junction does not line up with germline, which may come from a read error. The CDR3 nucleotides read TGTGCCAGCGGTTTTGGTGGGGACAGGGAAGTTCTTGGCTACACCTTC. Translating gives CASGFGGDREVLGYTF. The V and J genes are TRBV28 and TRBJ1-2; 9 bases align to TRBD1. Germline CDR1 and CDR2: MDHEN and SYDVKM. CDR3 length: 16 residues.

The rearrangement links TRBV7-9 to TRBJ2-1, with 9 bases identical to TRBD2. The germline CDR1 and CDR2 sequences are SEHNR and FQNEAQ (reference sequence). This CDR3 has 15 amino acids. V lost 2 bases, J lost 6 bases, and 5 bases stayed unmatched. The CDR3 region is CASSLLAGPPNEQFF. DNA of the CDR3: TGTGCCAGCAGCTTACTAGCGGGACCACCCAATGAGCAGTTCTTC.

This chain joins TRBV4-1 and TRBJ1-2; 9 bases fit TRBD1. Germline lookup yields CDR1 MGHRA and CDR2 YSYEKL. CDR3 length: 14 residues. V lost 2 bases and J lost 13; bases outside the gene matches: 11. CDR3 coding DNA: TGCGCCAGCAGCCAACTTACAGGGGGCAGAGGCGTCACCTTC. Its translation: CASSQLTGGRGVTF.

CDR3 in DNA: TGTGCCAGCAGCCCCCGCCTTCTAGCGGTTAACACCGGGGAGCTGTTTTTT. It codes for CASSPRLLAVNTGELFF. The V and J genes are TRBV9 and TRBJ2-2, with 7 bases that match TRBD2. From germline, CDR1 is SGDLS and CDR2 YYNGEE. CDR3 size: 17 residues. After removal of 4 bases from V and 2 bases from J, the junction contained 11 bases not matched to a gene.

This rearrangement joins TRBV9 to TRBJ1-1; TRBD1 matches at 7 bases. Germline CDR1 and CDR2: SGDLS and YYNGEE. V dropped 3 bases and J dropped 2; count of bases not matched to a gene: 7. The CDR3 extends over 15 amino acids. The CDR3: CASSELAGGNTEAFF. The CDR3 DNA is TGTGCCAGCAGCGAGTTGGCAGGGGGAAACACTGAAGCTTTCTTT.

The chain couples TRBV5-4 to TRBJ2-2; no definite D call. Trimming removed 5 bases at V and 1 base at J, with 9 bases between. Per the germline V gene, CDR1 is SGHNT and CDR2 is YYREEE (reference sequence). The length of the CDR3 is 14 residues. The CDR3 spells CASRLPGNTGELFF. CDR3 bases: TGTGCCAGCAGACTTCCGGGGAACACCGGGGAGCTGTTTTTT.

This clone was seen only once. The V and J genes are TRBV6-5 and TRBJ1-5; D is possibly TRBD1 (6 bases). The CDR3 is 14 amino acids. Trimming took off 6 bases at V and 7 bases at J, with 16 bases between the two ends. Per germline, CDR1 MNHEY and CDR2 SVGAGI. As DNA, the CDR3 is TGTGCCAGCAGCCCGGACGGGGGGCGGCAGCCCCAGCATTTT. Translation gives CASSPDGGRQPQHF.

This clone was picked up a small number of times. The genes are TRBV27 and TRBJ1-1; 9 bases are shared with TRBD1. Trimming at V came to 5 bases and at J to 11 bases, leaving 9 bases not matched to a gene. Germline-derived CDR1 and CDR2 are MNHEY and SMNVEV (reference sequence). The CDR3 length is 13 residues. DNA of the CDR3: TGTGCCAGCAGTCCCAGGGACAGGGTCGACGCTTTCTTT. Amino acid sequence: CASSPRDRVDAFF.

The chain recombines TRBV10-1 with TRBJ2-3, with D unclear. V lost 5 bases and J 0 bases, leaving 3 bases between the germline ends. CDR1 and CDR2 from the germline V gene are WNHNN and SYGVQD (reference sequence). The CDR3 is made up of 12 amino acids. CDR3 sequence reads: CASSPSTDTQYF. The CDR3 nucleotides read TGCGCCAGCAGTCCTAGCACAGATACGCAGTATTTT.

This clone was counted between two and nine times. The chain links TRBV6-1 to TRBJ2-3; 9 nucleotides line up with TRBD2. Germline loops: CDR1 MNHNS, CDR2 SASEGT. CDR3 size: 16 residues. Losses at the gene ends were 4 bases for V and 5 bases for J; bases not matched to a gene: 10. CDR3 sequence (DNA): TGTGCCAGCAGTGTTTTAGCGGGGGAAGGGGGAGATACGCAGTATTTT. This sequence encodes CASSVLAGEGGDTQYF.

The chain couples TRBV4-2 to TRBJ2-3; 7 bases align to TRBD2. There are 18 residues in the CDR3. Looked up from germline, CDR1 is LGHNA and CDR2 is YNFKEQ. V lost 0 bases and J lost 4; bases outside the gene matches: 13. The CDR3 DNA reads TGTGCCAGCAGCCAAGATCTGGGTGGCGGGGGTTCGTCAGATACGCAGTATTTT. Its protein is CASSQDLGGGGSSDTQYF.

The J gene is TRBJ2-5, the V gene TRBV5-1; 7 nucleotides align to TRBD2. Germline CDR1 reads SGHRS; CDR2 reads YFSETQ. CDR3 length: 14 amino acids. Losses at the gene ends were 2 bases for V and 3 bases for J; bases not matched to a gene: 4. CDR3 DNA: TGCGCCAGCAGCTTAACACTAGCGAAAGAGACCCAGTACTTC. Translating gives CASSLTLAKETQYF.

This clone was recorded once. The chain joins TRBV11-2 to TRBJ1-6; D is ambiguous. The CDR3 consists of 15 residues. V dropped 1 base and J dropped 7 bases, with 11 bases sitting between them. CDR1 and CDR2 (germline): SGHAT, FQNNGV. CDR3 nucleotides: TGTGCCAGCAGCTTAGTACTAGACGTCAATTCACCCCTCCACTTT. It yields the protein CASSLVLDVNSPLHF.

The chain joins TRBV4-1 to TRBJ1-2, with D unclear. The CDR3 extends over 15 amino acids. V lost 4 bases and J 5 bases, leaving 17 bases between the germline ends. Germline V gene lookup returns CDR1 MGHRA and CDR2 YSYEKL. As DNA, the CDR3 is TGCGCCAGCAGCCGGGAGTCGACTTCTGGGTATGGCTACACCTTC. The encoded protein is CASSRESTSGYGYTF.

This clone has just a few counts. The chain couples TRBV5-1 to TRBJ1-1, with TRBD1 matching 7 bases. V gave up 5 bases and J gave up 6 bases; unmatched junction bases: 7. The germline gives CDR1 SGHRS, CDR2 YFSETQ. CDR3 length: 13 amino acids. The CDR3: CASRPAGGSEAFF. CDR3 nucleotides: TGCGCCAGCAGACCGGCAGGGGGTTCTGAAGCTTTCTTT.

The chain joins TRBV10-3 to TRBJ2-7, with TRBD1 matching 9 bases. V was clipped by 6 bases and J by 5 bases; unmatched bases: 5. The V gene's germline CDR1 is ENHRY and CDR2 SYGVKD. This CDR3 is built from 13 residues. CDR3 in DNA: TGTGCCATCAGGGGACAGGGTTCAAACGAGCAGTACTTC. Translating it yields CAIRGQGSNEQYF.

V is TRBV7-2 and J is TRBJ2-1; 11 nucleotides line up with TRBD2. Germline V gives CDR1 SGHTA, CDR2 FQGNSA. The CDR3 loop spans 16 amino acids. V was pared by 3 bases and J by 9 bases, with 10 bases of the junction left unmatched. CDR3 protein: CASSFLIAGGPGEQFF. In DNA form, the CDR3 reads TGTGCCAGCAGCTTTCTCATAGCGGGAGGGCCCGGTGAGCAGTTCTTC.

This chain links TRBV5-4 with TRBJ1-6; 8 nucleotides line up with TRBD1. The CDR3 length is 16 residues. Trimming removed 5 bases from V and 4 bases from J; junction bases left unmatched: 8. Germline assignment: CDR1 SGHNT and CDR2 YYREEE (reference sequence). Written as DNA, the CDR3 is TGTGCCAGCAGGGAAAGACAGGGGATGTATAATTCACCCCTCCACTTT. Its translation: CASRERQGMYNSPLHF.

This rearrangement joins TRBV11-3 to TRBJ1-1, with TRBD1 matching over 7 bases. The V segment lost 3 bases and the J segment 2 bases; nucleotides outside the gene matches: 15. In germline, CDR1 is SGHNT, CDR2 YENEEA. The CDR3 is 18 residues long. The CDR3 here is CASSFYSPSTGNNTEAFF. The CDR3 DNA follows: TGTGCCAGCAGCTTTTACAGCCCCTCGACAGGGAATAACACTGAAGCTTTCTTT.

The chain couples TRBV10-2 to TRBJ2-3; 12 bases match TRBD2. Looked up from germline, CDR1 is WSHSY and CDR2 is SAAADI. The length of the CDR3 is 19 residues. V shed 8 bases, J shed 0 bases, and the junction held 15 bases outside the gene matches. The CDR3 nucleotides are TGCGCCAGCGGCCAGAAACTAGCGGGAGGTTTTTCTAGCACAGATACGCAGTATTTT. Translated, it gives CASGQKLAGGFSSTDTQYF.

The rearrangement joins TRBV7-8 to TRBJ2-1, with D possibly being TRBD1 (5 bases). Trimming shortened V by 8 bases and J by 9 bases, and 14 bases separated the two germline ends. The CDR3 contains 12 residues. The germline V gene has CDR1 SGHVS and CDR2 FQNEAQ. CDR3 sequence: CASQSQGREQFF. CDR3 in DNA: TGTGCCAGCCAGTCCCAGGGCCGTGAGCAGTTCTTC.

This chain joins TRBV9 and TRBJ2-1, with D possibly being TRBD2 (6 bases). V shed 4 bases and J shed 7 bases, with 15 bases lying between them. The CDR3 totals 14 residues. Germline-derived CDR1 and CDR2 are SGDLS and YYNGEE. CDR3 in amino acids: CASSTAGLSNEQFF. CDR3 sequence (DNA): TGTGCCAGCAGCACGGCGGGACTGTCTAATGAGCAGTTCTTC.

This rearrangement joins TRBV28 to TRBJ2-3; 11 bases line up with TRBD1. CDR3 length: 15 residues. The trim removed 6 bases at V and 6 bases at J, leaving 8 bases unmatched. Germline V gives CDR1 MDHEN, CDR2 SYDVKM. The CDR3 DNA follows: TGTGCCAGCAGCTCCGGACAGGGGGCGGGTGATACGCAGTATTTT. This translates into CASSSGQGAGDTQYF.